The 9 T cell receptor beta chains below were found in one sample sequenced in a study of blood T cell repertoires in COVID-19. The method was immunoSEQ multiplex PCR; TCRdb's version includes in-frame clones alone and lacks a portion of them. Of about 220,000 clones in the sample, roughly four fifths were seen once. The material sequenced was peripheral blood. The source of these receptors is a woman in her 70s with acute or convalescent COVID-19.

V and J are TRBV15 and TRBJ1-1, with D hard to call. Trimming shortened V by 0 bases and J by 4 bases, and 9 bases separated the two germline ends. Looked up from germline, CDR1 is LNHNV and CDR2 is YYDKDF (reference sequence). CDR3 size: 14 residues. CDR3 sequence (DNA): TGTGCCACCAGCAGAGACCCGGTTGCCACTGAAGCTTTCTTT. It yields the protein CATSRDPVATEAFF.

The chain links TRBV5-5 to TRBJ1-3, with 7 bases aligning to TRBD1. CDR3 length: 15 amino acids. The J segment lost 2 bases and the V segment lost 4 bases, leaving 6 bases of the junction unmatched. Germline V gives CDR1 SGHKS, CDR2 YYEKEE (reference sequence). CDR3 protein: CASSHRQGTGNTIYF. The CDR3 bases are TGTGCCAGCAGCCATAGACAGGGTACTGGAAACACCATATATTTT.

This chain links TRBV5-4 with TRBJ1-1; D might be TRBD1 (6 bases). The CDR3 extends over 15 amino acids. Germline V CDR1 and CDR2: SGHNT, YYREEE (reference sequence). V gave up 4 bases and J gave up 2 bases, with 15 bases separating them. The CDR3 loop is CASSPEGVGNTEAFF. The CDR3, as DNA: TGTGCCAGCAGCCCAGAGGGGGTCGGAAACACTGAAGCTTTCTTT. The entire variable domain, with the rest obtained from reference TRBV5-4 and TRBJ1-1, is as follows: ETGVTQSPTHLIKTRGQQVTLRCSSQSGHNTVSWYQQALGQGPQFIFQYYREEENGRGNFPPRFSGLQFPNYSSELNVNALELDDSALYLCASSPEGVGNTEAFFGQGTRLTVV.

This sequence joins TRBV7-8 and TRBJ2-7; the match to TRBD1 covers 8 bases. The CDR3 is 15 residues long. V lost 1 base, J lost 6 bases, and 8 bases stayed unmatched. Germline CDR1 SGHVS, CDR2 FQNEAQ. The CDR3 DNA reads TGTGCCAGCAGCTTAGTTGACAGGGGTGGGCCCGAGCAGTACTTC. Translated: CASSLVDRGGPEQYF. The full variable domain, rest sourced from reference TRBV7-8 and TRBJ2-7, is GAGVSQSPRYKVAKRGQDVALRCDPISGHVSLFWYQQALGQGPEFLTYFQNEAQLDKSGLPSDRFFAERPEGSVSTLKIQRTQQEDSAVYLCASSLVDRGGPEQYFGPGTRLTVT.

This clone was observed a handful of times. This chain uses TRBV6-2 or TRBV6-3 with TRBJ2-7; 8 bases line up with TRBD2. The CDR3 has 13 residues. CDR1 is MNHEY and CDR2 is SVGEGT in the germline V gene. The J segment lost 1 base and the V segment lost 4 bases, leaving 0 bases of the junction unmatched. CDR3 region: CASSLAGSYEQYF. Here the CDR3 DNA reads TGTGCCAGCAGTTTAGCGGGGTCCTACGAGCAGTACTTC.

In its sample, this clone was seen a few times. V gene TRBV20-1 combines with J gene TRBJ1-5, with D perhaps matching TRBD1 (6 bases). The CDR3 consists of 14 residues. V was trimmed by 3 bases and J by 4 bases, leaving 13 bases between them. CDR1 and CDR2 from the germline V gene are DFQATT and SNEGSKA (reference sequence). CDR3 protein: CSASRQATNQPQHF. The CDR3 DNA reads as TGCAGTGCTAGTCGACAGGCCACAAATCAGCCCCAGCATTTT.

The chain has TRBV30 and TRBJ1-1; maybe TRBD1 (6 bases). Trimming shortened V by 2 bases and J by 4 bases, and 11 bases separated the two germline ends. There are 13 residues in the CDR3. CDR1 is GTSNPN and CDR2 is SVGIG in the germline V gene (reference sequence). The chain's CDR3 is CAWSRGGITEAFF. DNA of the CDR3: TGTGCCTGGAGTCGAGGGGGAATCACTGAAGCTTTCTTT.

The V and J genes are TRBV4-2 and TRBJ1-1; unclear D gene. The germline V gene has CDR1 LGHNA and CDR2 YNFKEQ. The CDR3 extends over 14 amino acids. The V gene lost 0 bases and the J gene lost 0 bases, with 5 bases spanning the gap. In DNA, the CDR3 is TGTGCCAGCAGCCAAGAAGGAGTGAACACTGAAGCTTTCTTT. Amino acid sequence: CASSQEGVNTEAFF.

CDR3 coding DNA: TGTGCCAGCAGTTTGATAGAAGAGACCCAGTACTTC. This translates into CASSLIEETQYF. The chain joins TRBV12-3 or TRBV12-4 to TRBJ2-5, with no clear D. There are 12 residues in the CDR3. Trimming stripped 3 bases from V and 3 bases from J, with 5 bases between.